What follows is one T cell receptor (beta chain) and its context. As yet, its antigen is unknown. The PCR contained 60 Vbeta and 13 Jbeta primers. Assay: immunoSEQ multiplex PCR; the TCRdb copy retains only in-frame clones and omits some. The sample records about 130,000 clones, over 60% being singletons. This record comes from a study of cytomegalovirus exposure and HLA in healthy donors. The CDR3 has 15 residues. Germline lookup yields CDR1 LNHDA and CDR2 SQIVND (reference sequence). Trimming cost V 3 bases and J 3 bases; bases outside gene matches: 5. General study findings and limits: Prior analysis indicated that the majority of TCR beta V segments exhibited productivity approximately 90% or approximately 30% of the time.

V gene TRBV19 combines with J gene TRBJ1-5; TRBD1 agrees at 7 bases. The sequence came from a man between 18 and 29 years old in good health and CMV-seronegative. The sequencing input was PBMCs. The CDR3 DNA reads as TGTGCCAGTAGTATCCCGGGACAGATCAATCAGCCCCAGCATTTT. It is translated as CASSIPGQINQPQHF.